One sample yielded the 13 T cell receptor beta chains listed below, sequenced in a study of blood T cell repertoires in COVID-19. Generated by immunoSEQ multiplex PCR, the TCRdb table keeps only in-frame clones and is missing some. This sample has 250,000 to 350,000 clones, with around 88% found just once. Sequencing was performed on peripheral blood. These receptors came from a woman aged 25 to 45 who had recovered from COVID-19.

The CDR3 coding sequence is TGTGCCAGCAGCCGTTTTAGACAGGGCAATTCACCCCTCCACTTT. Translated, it gives CASSRFRQGNSPLHF. The rearrangement joins TRBV14 to TRBJ1-6; 7 bases fit TRBD1. J was trimmed by 7 bases and V by 4 bases; bases with no gene match: 7. Germline V lookup: CDR1 SGHDN, CDR2 FVKESK. The CDR3 totals 15 residues.

The chain employs TRBV20-1 and TRBJ1-2; TRBD1 is a possible D gene (6 bases). The germline V and J ends were trimmed by 3 bases and 2 bases, with 10 bases remaining between them. This CDR3 is built from 13 residues. Germline V gene lookup returns CDR1 DFQATT and CDR2 SNEGSKA (reference sequence). Written as DNA, the CDR3 is TGCAGTGCTAGTGGGCAGGGGAACTATGGCTACACCTTC. Its protein product is CSASGQGNYGYTF.

The chain joins TRBV28 to TRBJ2-5, with D possibly TRBD1 on 5 matching bases. Germline V gene data show CDR1 as MDHEN and CDR2 as SYDVKM. Trimming stripped 5 bases from V and 0 bases from J, with 13 bases between. This CDR3 contains 15 residues. The CDR3 reads CASSGGAAYQETQYF. CDR3 DNA sequence: TGTGCCAGCAGTGGTGGGGCCGCGTACCAAGAGACCCAGTACTTC. The variable domain in full, with the rest retrieved from reference TRBV28 and TRBJ2-5, is DVKVTQSSRYLVKRTGEKVFLECVQDMDHENMFWYRQDPGLGLRLIYFSYDVKMKEKGDIPEGYSVSREKKERFSLILESASTNQTSMYLCASSGGAAYQETQYFGPGTRLLVL.

V gene TRBV7-9 combines with J gene TRBJ2-5; 13 bases fit TRBD2. J gave up 7 bases and V 6 bases, and 5 bases lay outside the gene matches. The germline V gene encodes CDR1 SEHNR and CDR2 FQNEAQ (reference sequence). The CDR3 covers 14 residues. This CDR3 reads CASRGTSGTGTQYF. The CDR3 coding sequence is TGTGCCAGCAGGGGGACTAGCGGGACCGGGACCCAGTACTTC.

This chain joins TRBV18 and TRBJ2-7, with 7 bases that match TRBD2. CDR3 size: 15 residues. The V segment lost 0 bases and the J segment 5 bases; nucleotides outside the gene matches: 7. The germline V gene encodes CDR1 KGHSH and CDR2 LQKENI. Written as DNA, the CDR3 is TGTGCCAGCTCACCACCCGGCGGGGGTACGGACGAGCAGTACTTC. Translation: CASSPPGGGTDEQYF.

V usage is TRBV27 and J usage is TRBJ2-7; TRBD2 aligns across 9 bases. This CDR3 spans 15 amino acids. CDR1 and CDR2 (germline): MNHEY, SMNVEV (reference sequence). The V and J ends lost 2 bases and 7 bases, in that order; junction bases with no gene match: 9. CDR3 DNA: TGTGCCAGCAGTTTAGATGCGGGGGGGCTAGGGGAGCAGTACTTC. Translated, it gives CASSLDAGGLGEQYF.

The V call is TRBV28, the J call TRBJ2-5, with 7 nucleotides matching TRBD1. The CDR3 spans 20 residues. CDR1 and CDR2 (germline): MDHEN, SYDVKM. Losses at the gene ends were 3 bases for V and 4 bases for J; bases not matched to a gene: 23. The CDR3 loop reads CASSFPGAGGNGVPRETQYF. CDR3 nucleotide sequence: TGTGCCAGCAGTTTTCCCGGGGCAGGGGGAAACGGGGTTCCCCGAGAGACCCAGTACTTC.

The V and J genes are TRBV12-5 and TRBJ1-1, with D possibly matching TRBD1 (6 bases). Trimming removed 3 bases at V and 6 bases at J, with 14 bases between. This CDR3 is built from 14 residues. Germline lookup yields CDR1 LGHNT and CDR2 FRNRAP. The CDR3 region has the DNA TGTGCTAGTGGTTTTTCTTCAGGGGAGCCTGAAGCTTTCTTT. Translation gives CASGFSSGEPEAFF.

The CDR3: CASSLVGLNTEAFF. The CDR3 DNA reads as TGTGCCAGCAGCTTGGTTGGGCTGAACACTGAAGCTTTCTTT. The chain has TRBV5-5 and TRBJ1-1; D unclear. This CDR3 spans 14 amino acids. The V end was cut by 0 bases, the J end by 0 bases, with 6 bases between. Germline lookup yields CDR1 SGHKS and CDR2 YYEKEE (reference sequence).

This clone came up once. This chain joins TRBV9 and TRBJ2-2, with D possibly being TRBD2 (6 bases). V lost 3 bases and J 5 bases, leaving 14 bases between the germline ends. The CDR3 sequence is 15 residues long. Germline CDR1 SGDLS, CDR2 YYNGEE. CDR3 bases: TGTGCCAGCAGCGCCGGGACCCGGGGGACCGGGGAGCTGTTTTTT. This translates into CASSAGTRGTGELFF.

V usage is TRBV5-6 and J usage is TRBJ1-3, with 7 positions matching TRBD1. This CDR3 is 14 amino acids long. J lost 4 bases, V lost 3 bases, and 4 bases had no gene match. Germline V lookup: CDR1 SGHDT, CDR2 YYEEEE. CDR3 nucleotide sequence: TGTGCCAGCAGCTCAACAGGGGTAGGAAACACCATATATTTT. It translates to CASSSTGVGNTIYF.

The chain is built from TRBV7-2 and TRBJ1-5; a possible D gene is TRBD1 (5 bases). The CDR3 is 14 amino acids. V was shortened by 1 base and J by 6 bases, with 10 bases between the two germline ends. CDR1 and CDR2 from the germline V gene are SGHTA and FQGNSA. The CDR3 region is CASSLDVRVQPQHF. The CDR3 DNA is TGTGCCAGCAGCTTAGACGTCAGGGTTCAGCCCCAGCATTTT.

This chain uses TRBV5-4 with TRBJ1-6; the D is unclear. V lost 4 bases, J lost 4 bases, and 15 bases lay in between. Germline V gene lookup returns CDR1 SGHNT and CDR2 YYREEE (reference sequence). This CDR3 is 16 amino acids long. The CDR3 region is CASSLTPGAYNSPLHF. The CDR3 nucleotides are TGTGCCAGCAGCCTCACTCCCGGAGCTTATAATTCACCCCTCCACTTT.